A selection of T cell receptor beta chains follows, all from one sample in a study of OX40 agonist ivuxolimab in advanced cancers. TCRdb keeps only in-frame clones here, not all; method: immunoSEQ multiplex PCR. The data show tens of thousands of clones, around 83% seen once. The input for sequencing was CD4+ or CD8+ T cells sorted from blood, taken in a trial of the OX40 agonist ivuxolimab. Source of these receptors: an adult with an advanced solid tumor such as melanoma, head and neck, liver or kidney cancer. Each CDR3 is given with its conserved first and last residue.

>TRBJ2-1|TRBV6-5|15
CASRAGTSGYNEQFF
>TRBJ1-1|TRBV7-9|13
CASSLIENTEAFF
>TRBJ1-6|TRBV5-6|17
CASSLAGTGASYSPLHF
>TRBJ1-5|TRBV4-3|14
CASSQGTGGGPQHF
>TRBJ1-5|TRBV27|12
CASSGPNQPQHF
>TRBJ2-3|TRBV7-9|13
CASTANRRGTQYF
>TRBJ2-7|TRBV9|15
CASSAAGPSMGEQYF
>TRBJ1-1|TRBV4-3|14
CASSQALVNTEAFF
>TRBJ2-1|TRBV18|15
CASSPRQGAGDEQFF
>TRBJ1-2|TRBV7-2|12
CASSPFGDGYTF
>TRBJ2-7|TRBV7-9|18
CASSLGTRELAGKNEQYF
>TRBJ1-2|TRBV9|12
CASSVGNYGYTF
>TRBJ1-1|TRBV7-6|15
CASSLVPERNTEAFF
>TRBJ2-1|TRBV2|15
CASSILAGTNNEQFF
>TRBJ2-5|TRBV19|13
CASRSGGTKTQYF
>TRBJ1-1|TRBV27|13
CASSFFLGTEAFF
>TRBJ2-5|TRBV4-1|15
CASRRHGTAQETQYF
>TRBJ2-2|TRBV19|13
CASSIVEGGELFF
>TRBJ2-7|TRBV13|14
CASSQDRGGYEQYF
>TRBJ1-3|TRBV11-2|17
CASSSRVPASSGNTIYF
>TRBJ1-6|TRBV4-2|16
CASSQEDRARNSPLHF
>TRBJ2-1|TRBV9|15
CASSVVGGMRNEQFF
>TRBJ1-6|TRBV12-5|16
CASGPTGTGVQAPLHF
>TRBJ2-1|TRBV4-2|16
CASSQEGSGSYNEQFF
>TRBJ1-2|TRBV5-1|13
CASSLEQAHGYTF
>TRBJ2-7|TRBV7-2|14
CASSSLGGSYEQYF
>TRBJ1-3|TRBV27|15
CASSLSIAAGNTIYF
>TRBJ2-1|TRBV11-1|12
CASSLGVNEQFF
>TRBJ1-1|TRBV11-2|18
CASNPTNRASAGNTEAFF
>TRBJ2-1|TRBV19|15
CASSIGGGEGNEQFF
>TRBJ2-7|TRBV6-5|16
CASSYSPGGIYNEQYF
>TRBJ1-1|TRBV6-5|15
CASSQTPQGFTEAFF
>TRBJ2-7|TRBV5-5|11
CASGAWGEQYF
>TRBJ2-2|TRBV19|16
CASMAGSLGYTGELFF